The T cell receptor beta chain described here comes from a study of cytomegalovirus exposure and HLA in healthy donors. This CDR3 has 14 amino acids. Germline CDR1 is MNHEY and CDR2 is SVGAGI. It was with 60 Vbeta and 13 Jbeta primers that the PCR ran. Using immunoSEQ multiplex PCR, the repertoire was profiled, and TCRdb retains in-frame clones only, with some absent. In the table there are about 82,000 clones, roughly 80% of which are singletons. Whole-study results and caveats: Productive rates of about 90% or about 30% were seen for most TCR beta V segments in an earlier analysis. A highly shared variant cluster was judged a likely technical artifact. Presence/absence analyses rested on an assumption that sequencing depth was roughly uniform across donors. CMV antigen specificity of a few CMV-associated chains was confirmed in vitro.

About this clone: What it binds is unknown. An end of the junction does not agree with germline; a read error may underlie this.

This chain links TRBV6-5 with TRBJ1-2; D perhaps matches TRBD1 (6 bases). The receptor was isolated from a human donor in good health. Sequencing was done on a sample of PBMCs. CDR3 DNA sequence: TGTGCCAGCAGTTCCCAGGGGAGGGGGGGTGGCTACCCCTTC. This gives the protein CASSSQGRGGGYPF.